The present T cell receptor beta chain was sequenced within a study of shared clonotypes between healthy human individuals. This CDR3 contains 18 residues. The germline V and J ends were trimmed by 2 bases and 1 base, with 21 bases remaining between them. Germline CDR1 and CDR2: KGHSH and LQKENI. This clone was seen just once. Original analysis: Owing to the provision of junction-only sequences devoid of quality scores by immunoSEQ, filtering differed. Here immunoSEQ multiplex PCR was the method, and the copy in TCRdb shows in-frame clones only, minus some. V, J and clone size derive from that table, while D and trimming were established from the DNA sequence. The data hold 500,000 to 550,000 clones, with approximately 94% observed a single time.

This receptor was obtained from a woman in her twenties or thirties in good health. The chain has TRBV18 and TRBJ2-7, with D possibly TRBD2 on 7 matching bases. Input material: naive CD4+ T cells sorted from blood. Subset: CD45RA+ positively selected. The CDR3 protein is CASSPILPGGRGSYEQYF. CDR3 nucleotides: TGTGCCAGCTCACCAATTCTACCGGGGGGCAGGGGATCCTACGAGCAGTACTTC.